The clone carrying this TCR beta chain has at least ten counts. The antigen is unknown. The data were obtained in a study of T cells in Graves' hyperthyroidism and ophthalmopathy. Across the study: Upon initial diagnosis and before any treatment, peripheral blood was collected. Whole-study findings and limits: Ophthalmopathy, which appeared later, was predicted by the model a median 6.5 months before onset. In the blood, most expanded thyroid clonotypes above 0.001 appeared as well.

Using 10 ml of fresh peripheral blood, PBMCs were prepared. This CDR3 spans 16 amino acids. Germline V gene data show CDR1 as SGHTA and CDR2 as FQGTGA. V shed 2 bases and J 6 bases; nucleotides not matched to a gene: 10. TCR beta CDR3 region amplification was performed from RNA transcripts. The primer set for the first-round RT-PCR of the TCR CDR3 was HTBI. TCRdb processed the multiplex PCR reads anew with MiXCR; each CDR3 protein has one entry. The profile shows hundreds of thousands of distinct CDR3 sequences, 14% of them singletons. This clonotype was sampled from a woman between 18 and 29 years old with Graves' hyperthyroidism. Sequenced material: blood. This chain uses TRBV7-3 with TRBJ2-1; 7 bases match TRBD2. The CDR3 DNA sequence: TGTGCCAGCAGCTTACGGATGGCGGGAGTATCCAATGAGCAGTTCTTC. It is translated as CASSLRMAGVSNEQFF.